The following is a TCR beta chain sequence with its context. The antigen is unknown. Congenital heart defects were the reason for the corrective surgery that the donors, healthy Finnish infants, were having. A roughly 0.45-1 mL peripheral blood aliquot was taken intraoperatively from four of eight donors. Blood DNA came from all available leukocytes, not a fixed cell number. The CDR3 length is 18 residues. Germline V gene lookup returns CDR1 LGHNA and CDR2 YSLEER. V dropped 4 bases and J dropped 4 bases, with 26 bases sitting between them. This sample stems from a study of human thymus T cells. Some clones are missing from TCRdb's copy, which holds only in-frame ones; the method was immunoSEQ multiplex PCR. The sample consists of approximately 46,000 clones, 95% of them appearing once. Notes on the study in general: Apparent skewing of V and J gene usage characterized both thymic and blood repertoires.

The material sequenced was blood. The clonotype originates from a girl under three years old with a congenital heart defect but otherwise immunologically healthy. This chain connects TRBV4-3 to TRBJ2-7, with D unclear. CDR3 sequence: CASSPQHRNHDPPYEQYF. The CDR3 DNA follows: TGCGCCAGCAGCCCCCAGCACCGAAACCATGACCCACCGTACGAGCAGTACTTC.